The entry below gives a single TCR beta chain sequence along with its context. This clone showed up just a few times. This receptor's antigen is unknown. Base qualities are not recorded, but no much larger clone differs from it by a single base. The data belong to a study of T cell responses to AZD1222 COVID-19 vaccine (dated by TCRdb to the early 2020s). For context, the study as a whole: AZD1222 recipients given second doses at about 4 weeks or at about 12 weeks were pooled, since spike-specific TCR depth and breadth were not found to differ between the two schedules. TCR sequencing covered more than 230 trial participants: 200 to 220 given two doses of AZD1222 and about 26 given two doses of MenACWY control vaccine. Enrollment into the trials was organized by age into subgroups of 18-55, 56-69 and 70-plus years, and those subgroups contained roughly 140, 27 and 60 TCR-sequenced participants, respectively. Study-wide findings and limitations: The 56-69-year group was small, and its depth increase did not reach significance, likely because of low power. Conclusions about previously exposed vaccinees are limited, since just five or six AZD1222 recipients were seropositive for SARS-CoV-2 at baseline. Reportedly, almost half of the unique spike-specific TCRs recognized epitopes lying outside the regions that are mutated in the B.1.351 and B.1.1.7 variants. Most participants were white British and females outnumbered males, and the authors suggested that clonal diversity may have been underestimated. Vaccine-associated CD4 TCRs spanned the whole spike protein, with dominant responses in regions 160-218 and 743-854. Because no day 14 peak-response samples were available, repertoires were characterized only after the peak T cell response. After two AZD1222 doses, spike-specific TCR breadth and depth were significantly higher than at day 0 and than in MenACWY recipients.

V gives up 7 bases and J gives up 3 bases, and the segment between their germline ends measures 13 bases. According to the germline V gene (reference sequence), CDR1 reads MNHEY and CDR2 reads SMNVEV. The CDR3 goes from the cysteine to the phenylalanine over 14 residues. Of all the DNA, just the CDR3 is kept, 42 bases in frame from base 1. The CDR3 regions of human TCRbeta chains were analyzed by immunosequencing. The study's processing was this. Repertoire TCRs were matched against a reference library of SARS-CoV-2-specific TCRs generated with the MIRA antigen-specificity platform. Breadth meant the fraction of unique TCRs that were SARS-CoV-2-associated, whereas depth meant the fraction of total T cells that were SARS-CoV-2-associated. Using the MIRA data, each spike-specific TCR was assigned both to the spike region to which the TCR was reactive and to a CD4 or CD8 class. Log10-transformed breadth and depth values were compared by one-way ANOVA with Sidak's multiple comparisons tests. Here the immuneACCESS table is served through TCRdb, limited to in-frame sequences with V and J called. Missing clones are a known gap in these copies; in checked studies unresolved V genes cover under half, and the rest lacks a known reason. V and J calls and clone size are copied from that table; D and trimming were computed from the DNA. The sample table contains approximately 35,000 clones; only one count was recorded for less than 90% of them. In total, the top ten clones hold approximately 7.3% of the sample.

Per the publication, the time point label means: baseline before first vaccination. Samples from vaccinated people were obtained from the UK trials COV001 and COV002, which included a single-blind randomized controlled phase 2/3 trial of AZD1222 (ChAdOx1 nCoV-19) in healthy adults. For TCRbeta chain sequencing, PBMC samples were collected from trial participants at day 0 and at day 28 after the second dose. The input for sequencing was peripheral blood, taken on day 0 of AZD1222 vaccination. The TCR comes from an adult in good health. The rearranged segments are TRBV27 and TRBJ2-1; tentative D gene TRBD1, with 6 bases matching. The sequenced DNA: TGTGCCAGCAACCGGGACATCAACTACAATGAGCAGTTCTTC. Translated, this gives CASNRDINYNEQFF.